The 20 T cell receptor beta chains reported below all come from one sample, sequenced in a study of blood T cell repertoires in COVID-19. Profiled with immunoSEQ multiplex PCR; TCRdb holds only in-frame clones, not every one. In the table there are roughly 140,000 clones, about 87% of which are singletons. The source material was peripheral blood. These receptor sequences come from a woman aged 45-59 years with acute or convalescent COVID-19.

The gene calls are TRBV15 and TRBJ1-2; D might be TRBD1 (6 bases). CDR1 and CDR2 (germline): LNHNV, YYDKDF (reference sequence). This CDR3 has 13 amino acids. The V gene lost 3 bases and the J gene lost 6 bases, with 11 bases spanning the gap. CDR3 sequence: CATSRGWTDGYTF. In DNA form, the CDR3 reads TGTGCCACCAGCAGGGGTTGGACAGATGGCTACACCTTC.

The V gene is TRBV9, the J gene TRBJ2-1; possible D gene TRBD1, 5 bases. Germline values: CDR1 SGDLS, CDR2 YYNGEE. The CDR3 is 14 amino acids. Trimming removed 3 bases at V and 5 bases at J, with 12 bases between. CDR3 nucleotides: TGTGCCAGCAGCGCCCGACAGAGAAACAATGAGCAGTTCTTC. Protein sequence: CASSARQRNNEQFF.

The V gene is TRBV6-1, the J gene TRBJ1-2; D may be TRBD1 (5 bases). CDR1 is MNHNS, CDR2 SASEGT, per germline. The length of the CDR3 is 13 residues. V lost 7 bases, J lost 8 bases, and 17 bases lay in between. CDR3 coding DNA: TGTGCCAGCACCCCGTCTGGGGGGTCGGGCTACACCTTC. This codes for CASTPSGGSGYTF.

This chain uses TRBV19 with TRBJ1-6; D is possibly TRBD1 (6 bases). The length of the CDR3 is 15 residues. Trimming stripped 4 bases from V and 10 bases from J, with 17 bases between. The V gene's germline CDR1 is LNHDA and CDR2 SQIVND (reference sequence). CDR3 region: CASSKFRDMLSPLHF. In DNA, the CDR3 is TGTGCCAGTAGTAAGTTTCGGGACATGCTCTCACCCCTCCACTTT.

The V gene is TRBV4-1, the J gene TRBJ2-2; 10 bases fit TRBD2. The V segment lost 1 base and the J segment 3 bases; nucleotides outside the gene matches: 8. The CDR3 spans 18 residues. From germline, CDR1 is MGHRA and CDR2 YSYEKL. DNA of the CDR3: TGCGCCAGCAGCCAAGGTACCCTAGCGGGAGCTGACACCGGGGAGCTGTTTTTT. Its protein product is CASSQGTLAGADTGELFF.

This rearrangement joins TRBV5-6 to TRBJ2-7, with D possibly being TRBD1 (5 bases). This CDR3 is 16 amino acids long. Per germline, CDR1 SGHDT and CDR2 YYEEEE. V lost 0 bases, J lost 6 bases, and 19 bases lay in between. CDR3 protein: CASSLVIPRVSLEQYF. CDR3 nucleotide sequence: TGTGCCAGCAGCTTGGTCATCCCCAGGGTATCCCTCGAGCAGTACTTC.

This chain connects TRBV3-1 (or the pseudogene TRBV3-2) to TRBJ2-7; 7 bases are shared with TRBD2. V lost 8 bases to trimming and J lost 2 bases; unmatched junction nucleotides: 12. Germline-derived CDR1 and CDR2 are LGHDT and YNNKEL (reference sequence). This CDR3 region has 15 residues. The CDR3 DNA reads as TGTGCCAGCGGGACCCGGGGGGAGGTCCCCTACGAGCAGTACTTC. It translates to CASGTRGEVPYEQYF.

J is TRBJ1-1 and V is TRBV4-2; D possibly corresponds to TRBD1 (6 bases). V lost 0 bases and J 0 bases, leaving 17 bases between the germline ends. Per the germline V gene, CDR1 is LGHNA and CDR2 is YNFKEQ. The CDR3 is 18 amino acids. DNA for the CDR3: TGTGCCAGCAGCCAAGAATCGACAGGAGGATTCATGAACACTGAAGCTTTCTTT. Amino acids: CASSQESTGGFMNTEAFF.

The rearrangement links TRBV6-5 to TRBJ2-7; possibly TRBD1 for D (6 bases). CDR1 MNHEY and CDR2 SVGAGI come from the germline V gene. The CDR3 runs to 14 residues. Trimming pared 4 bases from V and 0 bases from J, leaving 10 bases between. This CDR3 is CASSLLGASYEQYF. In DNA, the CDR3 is TGTGCCAGCAGTTTGTTGGGGGCCTCCTACGAGCAGTACTTC.

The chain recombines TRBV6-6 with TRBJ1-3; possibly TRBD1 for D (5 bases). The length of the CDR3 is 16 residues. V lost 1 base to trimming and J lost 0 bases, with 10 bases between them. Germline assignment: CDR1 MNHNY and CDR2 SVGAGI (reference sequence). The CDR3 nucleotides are TGTGCCAGCAGTTACTACAGGCTGAGCTCTGGAAACACCATATATTTT. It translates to CASSYYRLSSGNTIYF.

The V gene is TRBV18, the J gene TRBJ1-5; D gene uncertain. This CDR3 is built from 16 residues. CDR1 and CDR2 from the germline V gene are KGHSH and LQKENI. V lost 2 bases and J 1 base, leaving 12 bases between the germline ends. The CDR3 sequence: CASSPAGGMSNQPQHF. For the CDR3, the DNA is TGTGCCAGCTCACCAGCGGGCGGAATGAGCAATCAGCCCCAGCATTTT.

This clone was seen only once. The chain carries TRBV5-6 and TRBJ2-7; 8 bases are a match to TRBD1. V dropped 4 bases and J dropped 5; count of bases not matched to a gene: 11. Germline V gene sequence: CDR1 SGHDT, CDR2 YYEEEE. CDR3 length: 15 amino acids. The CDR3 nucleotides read TGTGCCAGCAGCCCCGGTCAGGGGGCTCGACACGAGCAGTACTTC. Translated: CASSPGQGARHEQYF.

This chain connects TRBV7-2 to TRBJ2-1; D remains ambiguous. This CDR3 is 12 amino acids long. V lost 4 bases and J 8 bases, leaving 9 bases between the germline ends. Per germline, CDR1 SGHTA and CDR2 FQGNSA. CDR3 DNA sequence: TGTGCCAGCAGCTACGCCAGTTATGAGCAGTTCTTC. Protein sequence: CASSYASYEQFF.

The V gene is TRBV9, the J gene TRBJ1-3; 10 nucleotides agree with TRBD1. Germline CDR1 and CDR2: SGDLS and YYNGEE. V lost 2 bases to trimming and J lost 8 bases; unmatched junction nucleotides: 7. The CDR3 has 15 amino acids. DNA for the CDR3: TGTGCCAGCAGCGTCGGACAGGGGGTTGCGGACACCATATATTTT. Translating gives CASSVGQGVADTIYF. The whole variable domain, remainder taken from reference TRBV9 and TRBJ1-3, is DSGVTQTPKHLITATGQRVTLRCSPRSGDLSVYWYQQSLDQGLQFLIQYYNGEERAKGNILERFSAQQFPDLHSELNLSSLELGDSALYFCASSVGQGVADTIYFGEGSWLTVV.

CDR3 sequence reads: CASSPGLAGWDTQYF. Written as DNA, the CDR3 is TGTGCCAGCAGCCCCGGACTAGCGGGGTGGGATACGCAGTATTTT. The chain couples TRBV7-2 to TRBJ2-3; 12 bases match TRBD2. Looked up from germline, CDR1 is SGHTA and CDR2 is FQGNSA. V lost 5 bases and J lost 6; bases outside the gene matches: 6. The CDR3 runs to 15 residues.

The CDR3 region is CASSLELVWNTEAFF. CDR3 nucleotide sequence: TGTGCCAGCAGCTTAGAGCTAGTCTGGAACACTGAAGCTTTCTTT. This chain joins TRBV7-6 and TRBJ1-1; D unclear. From germline, CDR1 is SGHVS and CDR2 FNYEAQ. V lost 1 base and J 1 base, leaving 10 bases between the germline ends. This CDR3 contains 15 residues.

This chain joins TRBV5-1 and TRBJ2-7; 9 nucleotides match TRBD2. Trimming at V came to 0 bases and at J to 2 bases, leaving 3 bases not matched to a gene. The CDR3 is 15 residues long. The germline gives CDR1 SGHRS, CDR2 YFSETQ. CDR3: CASSLEVAGAYEQYF. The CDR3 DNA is TGCGCCAGCAGCTTGGAGGTAGCGGGAGCCTACGAGCAGTACTTC.

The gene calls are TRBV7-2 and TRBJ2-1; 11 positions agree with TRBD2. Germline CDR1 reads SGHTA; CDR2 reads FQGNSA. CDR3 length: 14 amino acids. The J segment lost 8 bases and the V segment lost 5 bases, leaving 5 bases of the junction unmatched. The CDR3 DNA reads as TGTGCCAGCAGCCCTGTACTAGCGGGGGATGAGCAGTTCTTC. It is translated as CASSPVLAGDEQFF.

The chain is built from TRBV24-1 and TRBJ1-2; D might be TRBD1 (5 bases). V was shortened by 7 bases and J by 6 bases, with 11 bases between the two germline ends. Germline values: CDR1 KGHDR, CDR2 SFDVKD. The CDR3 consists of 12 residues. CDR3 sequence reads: CATSQGNHGYTF. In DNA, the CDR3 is TGTGCCACCAGCCAGGGAAACCATGGCTACACCTTC.

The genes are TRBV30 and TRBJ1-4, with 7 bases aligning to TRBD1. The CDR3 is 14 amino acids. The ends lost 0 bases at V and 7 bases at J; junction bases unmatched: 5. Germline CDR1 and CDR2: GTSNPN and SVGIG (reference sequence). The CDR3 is CAWSVRGGIEKLFF. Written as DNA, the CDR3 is TGTGCCTGGAGTGTACGAGGGGGCATTGAAAAACTGTTTTTT.